This T cell receptor (beta chain) originates from a study of blood T cells in healthy people across ages. This clonotype came up a few times. For the second PCR, which ran for about 7 to 11 cycles, a sample-barcoded 5' primer and a J-beta primer mix were used. A single record per CDR3 protein comes from TCRdb applying MiXCR to the 5' RACE reads. The sample yields about 970,000 distinct CDR3 sequences, roughly 51% seen once. The length of the CDR3 is 15 residues. V gave up 6 bases and J gave up 0 bases, with 15 bases separating them. The germline V gene has CDR1 SGHRS and CDR2 YFSETQ. What was sequenced was blood. The origin of this receptor is a woman in her sixties or seventies in good health. The chain employs TRBV5-1 and TRBJ2-5; D remains ambiguous. The CDR3, as DNA: TGCGCCAGCAAGACCTCCTGGGGTCACCAAGAGACCCAGTACTTC. As protein: CASKTSWGHQETQYF.